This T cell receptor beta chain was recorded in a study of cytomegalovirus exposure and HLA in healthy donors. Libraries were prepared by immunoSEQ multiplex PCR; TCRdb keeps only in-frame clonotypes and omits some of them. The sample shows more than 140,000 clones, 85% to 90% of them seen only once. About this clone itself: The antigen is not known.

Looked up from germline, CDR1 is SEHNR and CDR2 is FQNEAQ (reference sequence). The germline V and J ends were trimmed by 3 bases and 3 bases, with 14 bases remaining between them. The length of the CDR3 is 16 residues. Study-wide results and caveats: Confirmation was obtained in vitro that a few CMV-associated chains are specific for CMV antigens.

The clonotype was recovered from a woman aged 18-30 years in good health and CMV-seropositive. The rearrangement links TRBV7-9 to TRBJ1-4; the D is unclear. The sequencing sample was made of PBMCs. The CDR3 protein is CASSLGSWGANEKLFF. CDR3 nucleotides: TGTGCCAGCAGCTTGGGATCCTGGGGAGCTAATGAAAAACTGTTTTTT.